This T cell receptor (beta chain) was profiled in a study of blood T cell repertoires in COVID-19. This table comes from immunoSEQ multiplex PCR, and its TCRdb copy is limited to in-frame clones, with some not included. Of about 140,000 clones listed, around 80% are singletons. This TCR derives from a man in his sixties with acute or convalescent COVID-19. Specimen: peripheral blood.

The CDR3 reads CAWSVRGRSRSPLHF. DNA for the CDR3: TGTGCCTGGAGTGTAAGAGGGAGGTCCCGATCACCCCTCCACTTT. The chain joins TRBV30 to TRBJ1-6; no firm D call. Trimming stripped 0 bases from V and 10 bases from J, with 16 bases between. The length of the CDR3 is 15 residues. In germline, CDR1 is GTSNPN, CDR2 SVGIG (reference sequence).